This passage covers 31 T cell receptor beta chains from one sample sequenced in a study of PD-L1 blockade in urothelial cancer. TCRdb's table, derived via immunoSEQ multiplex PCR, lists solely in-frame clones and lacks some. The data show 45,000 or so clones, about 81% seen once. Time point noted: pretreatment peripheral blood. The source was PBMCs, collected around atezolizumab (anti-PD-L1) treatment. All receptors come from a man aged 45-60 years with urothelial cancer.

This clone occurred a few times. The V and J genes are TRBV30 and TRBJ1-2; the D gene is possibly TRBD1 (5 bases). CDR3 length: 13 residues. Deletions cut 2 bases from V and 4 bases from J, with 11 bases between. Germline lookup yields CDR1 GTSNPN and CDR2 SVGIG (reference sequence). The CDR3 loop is CAWSWGEGYGYTF. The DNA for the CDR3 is TGTGCCTGGAGTTGGGGGGAAGGCTATGGCTACACCTTC.

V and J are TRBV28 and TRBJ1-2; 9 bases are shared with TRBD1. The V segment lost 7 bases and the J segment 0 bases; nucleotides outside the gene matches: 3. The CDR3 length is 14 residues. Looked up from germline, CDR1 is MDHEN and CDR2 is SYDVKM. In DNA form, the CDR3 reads TGTGCCAGCATGGGACAGGGTTCTAACTATGGCTACACCTTC. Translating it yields CASMGQGSNYGYTF.

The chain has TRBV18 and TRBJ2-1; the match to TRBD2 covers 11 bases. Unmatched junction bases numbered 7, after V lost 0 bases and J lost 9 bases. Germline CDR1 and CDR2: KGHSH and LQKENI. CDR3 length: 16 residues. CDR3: CASSPPLAGGPREQFF. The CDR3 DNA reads TGTGCCAGCTCACCACCATTAGCGGGAGGGCCACGTGAGCAGTTCTTC.

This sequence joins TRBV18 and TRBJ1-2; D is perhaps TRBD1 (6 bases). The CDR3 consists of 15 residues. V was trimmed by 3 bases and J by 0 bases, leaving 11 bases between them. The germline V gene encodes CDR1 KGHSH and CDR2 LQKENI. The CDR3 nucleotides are TGTGCCAGCTCACCGACAGGACAATCTAACTATGGCTACACCTTC. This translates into CASSPTGQSNYGYTF.

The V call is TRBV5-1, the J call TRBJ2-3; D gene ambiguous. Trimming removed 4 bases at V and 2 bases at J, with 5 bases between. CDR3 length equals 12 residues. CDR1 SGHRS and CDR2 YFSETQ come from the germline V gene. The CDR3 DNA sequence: TGCGCCAGCAGCGTACACACAGATACGCAGTATTTT. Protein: CASSVHTDTQYF.

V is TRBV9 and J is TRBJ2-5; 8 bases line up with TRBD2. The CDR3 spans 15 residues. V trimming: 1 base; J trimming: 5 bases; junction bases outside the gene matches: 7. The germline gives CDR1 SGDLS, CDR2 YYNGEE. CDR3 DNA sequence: TGTGCCAGCAGCGTATTCGGGGGGGTCGAGGAGACCCAGTACTTC. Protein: CASSVFGGVEETQYF.

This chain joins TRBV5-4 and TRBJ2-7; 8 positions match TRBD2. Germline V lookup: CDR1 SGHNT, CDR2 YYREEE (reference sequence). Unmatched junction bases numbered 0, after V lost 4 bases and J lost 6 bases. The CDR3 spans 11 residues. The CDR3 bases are TGTGCCAGCAGCAGCGGGAGCGAGCAGTACTTC. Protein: CASSSGSEQYF.

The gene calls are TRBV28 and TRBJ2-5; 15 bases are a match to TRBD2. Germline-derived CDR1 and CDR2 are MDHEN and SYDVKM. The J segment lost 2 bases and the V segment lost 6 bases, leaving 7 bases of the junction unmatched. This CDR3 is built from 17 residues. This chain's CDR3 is CASRPGLAGGRQETQYF. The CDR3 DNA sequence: TGTGCCAGCAGACCCGGACTAGCGGGGGGGCGGCAAGAGACCCAGTACTTC.

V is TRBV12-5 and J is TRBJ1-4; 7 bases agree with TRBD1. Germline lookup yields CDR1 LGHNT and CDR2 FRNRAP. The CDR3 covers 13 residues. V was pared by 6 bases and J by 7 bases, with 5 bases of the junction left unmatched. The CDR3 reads CASGPGTVEKLFF. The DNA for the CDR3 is TGTGCTAGTGGCCCAGGGACAGTTGAAAAACTGTTTTTT.

The CDR3 region has the DNA TGTGCCATCAGTGGGGGCAGGGAGGCTGGCTACACCTTC. It yields the protein CAISGGREAGYTF. J is TRBJ1-2 and V is TRBV10-3; a weak D match, TRBD1 (5 bases). Germline assignment: CDR1 ENHRY and CDR2 SYGVKD. This CDR3 is 13 amino acids long. Deletions cut 4 bases from V and 7 bases from J, with 13 bases between.

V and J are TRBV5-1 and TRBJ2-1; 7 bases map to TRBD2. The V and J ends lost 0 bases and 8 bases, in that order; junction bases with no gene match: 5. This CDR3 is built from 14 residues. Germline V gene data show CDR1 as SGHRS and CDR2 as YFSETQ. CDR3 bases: TGCGCCAGCAGCTTGGGGACTAGTATCTATGAGCAGTTCTTC. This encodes CASSLGTSIYEQFF.

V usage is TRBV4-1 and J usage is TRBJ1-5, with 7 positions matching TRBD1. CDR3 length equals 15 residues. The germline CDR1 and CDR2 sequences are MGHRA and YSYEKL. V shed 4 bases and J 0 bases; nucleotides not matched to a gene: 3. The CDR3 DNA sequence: TGCGCCAGCAGCCGGGACAGTTATAGCAATCAGCCCCAGCATTTT. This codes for CASSRDSYSNQPQHF.

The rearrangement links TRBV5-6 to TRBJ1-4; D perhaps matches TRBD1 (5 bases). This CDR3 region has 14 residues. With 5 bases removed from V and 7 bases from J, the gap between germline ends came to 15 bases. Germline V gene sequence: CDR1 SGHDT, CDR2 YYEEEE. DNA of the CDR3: TGTGCCAGCAGAAGGGGTCATAAGGGTGAAAAACTGTTTTTT. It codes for CASRRGHKGEKLFF.

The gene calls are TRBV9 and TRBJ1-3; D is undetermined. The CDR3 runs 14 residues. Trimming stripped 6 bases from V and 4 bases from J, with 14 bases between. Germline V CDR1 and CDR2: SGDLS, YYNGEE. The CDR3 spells CASNILGSGNTIYF. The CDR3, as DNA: TGTGCCAGCAACATTTTGGGCTCCGGAAACACCATATATTTT. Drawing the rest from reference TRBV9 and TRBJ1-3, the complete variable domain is DSGVTQTPKHLITATGQRVTLRCSPRSGDLSVYWYQQSLDQGLQFLIQYYNGEERAKGNILERFSAQQFPDLHSELNLSSLELGDSALYFCASNILGSGNTIYFGEGSWLTVV.

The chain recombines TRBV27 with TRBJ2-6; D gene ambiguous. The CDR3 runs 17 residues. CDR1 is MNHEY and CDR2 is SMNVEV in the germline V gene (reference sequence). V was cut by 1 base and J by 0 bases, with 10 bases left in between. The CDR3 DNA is TGTGCCAGCAGTTTATTTGGGTGGAGCTCTGGGGCCAACGTCCTGACTTTC. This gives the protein CASSLFGWSSGANVLTF. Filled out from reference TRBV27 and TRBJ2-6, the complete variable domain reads EAQVTQNPRYLITVTGKKLTVTCSQNMNHEYMSWYRQDPGLGLRQIYYSMNVEVTDKGDVPEGYKVSRKEKRNFPLILESPSPNQTSLYFCASSLFGWSSGANVLTFGAGSRLTVL.

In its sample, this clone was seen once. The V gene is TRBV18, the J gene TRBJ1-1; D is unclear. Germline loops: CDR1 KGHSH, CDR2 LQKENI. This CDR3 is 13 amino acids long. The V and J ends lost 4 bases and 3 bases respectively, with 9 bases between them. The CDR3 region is CASSHQDYTEAFF. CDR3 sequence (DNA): TGTGCCAGCTCACATCAGGACTACACTGAAGCTTTCTTT.

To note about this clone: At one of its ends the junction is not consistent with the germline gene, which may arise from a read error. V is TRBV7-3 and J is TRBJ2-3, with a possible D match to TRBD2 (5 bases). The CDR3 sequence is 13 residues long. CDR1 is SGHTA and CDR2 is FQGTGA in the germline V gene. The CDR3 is CASSITRADTQYF. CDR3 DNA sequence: TGTGCCAGCAGCATAACTAGAGCAGATACGCAGTATTTT.

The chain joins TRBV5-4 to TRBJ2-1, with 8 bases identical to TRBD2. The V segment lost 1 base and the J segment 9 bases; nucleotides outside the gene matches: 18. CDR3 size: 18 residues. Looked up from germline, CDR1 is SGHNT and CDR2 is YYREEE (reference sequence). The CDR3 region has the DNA TGTGCCAGCAGCTTGAATGTTTTTAGCGGGACGGCCCTTGGTGAGCAGTTCTTC. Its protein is CASSLNVFSGTALGEQFF.

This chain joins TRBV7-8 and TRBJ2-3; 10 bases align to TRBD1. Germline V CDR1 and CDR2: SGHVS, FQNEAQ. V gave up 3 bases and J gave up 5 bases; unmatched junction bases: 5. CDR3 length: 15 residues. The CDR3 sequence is CASSFRQGALDTQYF. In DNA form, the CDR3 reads TGTGCCAGCAGCTTTCGACAGGGGGCATTAGATACGCAGTATTTT.

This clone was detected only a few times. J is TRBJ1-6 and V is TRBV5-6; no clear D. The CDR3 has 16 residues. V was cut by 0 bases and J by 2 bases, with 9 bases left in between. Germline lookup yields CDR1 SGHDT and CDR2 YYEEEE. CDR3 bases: TGTGCCAGCAGCTTGGTGCGGGAAGCCTATAATTCACCCCTCCACTTT. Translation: CASSLVREAYNSPLHF. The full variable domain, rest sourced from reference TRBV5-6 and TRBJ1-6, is DAGVTQSPTHLIKTRGQQVTLRCSPKSGHDTVSWYQQALGQGPQFIFQYYEEEERQRGNFPDRFSGHQFPNYSSELNVNALLLGDSALYLCASSLVREAYNSPLHFGNGTRLTVT.

CDR3 bases: TGTGCCAGCAGATTAACCCTCCGGGAGGATGGGAGATTGAACACTGAAGCTTTCTTT. Residues: CASRLTLREDGRLNTEAFF. The rearrangement joins TRBV7-9 to TRBJ1-1; D call uncertain. The V end was cut by 6 bases, the J end by 0 bases, with 26 bases between. The germline V gene has CDR1 SEHNR and CDR2 FQNEAQ (reference sequence). The CDR3 extends over 19 amino acids.

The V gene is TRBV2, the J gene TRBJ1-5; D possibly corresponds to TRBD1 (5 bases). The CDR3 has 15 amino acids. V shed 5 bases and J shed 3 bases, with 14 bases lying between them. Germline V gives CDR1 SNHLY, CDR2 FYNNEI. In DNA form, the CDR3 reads TGTGCCAGCAGTCGACAGACAGCAATCAATCAGCCCCAGCATTTT. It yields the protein CASSRQTAINQPQHF.

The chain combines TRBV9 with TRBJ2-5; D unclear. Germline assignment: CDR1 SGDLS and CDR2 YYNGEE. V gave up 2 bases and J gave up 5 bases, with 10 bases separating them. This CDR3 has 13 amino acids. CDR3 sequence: CASSVSFSETQYF. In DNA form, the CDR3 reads TGTGCCAGCAGCGTTAGTTTTTCGGAGACCCAGTACTTC.

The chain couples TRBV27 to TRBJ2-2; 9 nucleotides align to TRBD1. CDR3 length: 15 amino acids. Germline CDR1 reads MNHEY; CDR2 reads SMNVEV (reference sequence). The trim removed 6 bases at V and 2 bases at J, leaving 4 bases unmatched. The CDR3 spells CASRYRGLNTGELFF. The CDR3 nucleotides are TGTGCCAGCAGATACAGGGGGCTCAACACCGGGGAGCTGTTTTTT.

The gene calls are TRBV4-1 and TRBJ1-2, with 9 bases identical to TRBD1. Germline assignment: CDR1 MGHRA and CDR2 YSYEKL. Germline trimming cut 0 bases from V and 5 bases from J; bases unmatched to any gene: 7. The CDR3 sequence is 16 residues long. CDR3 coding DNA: TGCGCCAGCAGCCAAGAGCTACAGGGGGCGCATTATGGCTACACCTTC. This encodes CASSQELQGAHYGYTF.

The CDR3 DNA reads as TGCAGCGTTATGGGGAGCTCTGGAAACACCATATATTTT. Its translation is CSVMGSSGNTIYF. The rearrangement joins TRBV29-1 to TRBJ1-3; D unclear. Germline assignment: CDR1 SQVTM and CDR2 ANQGSEA. The V end lost 5 bases, the J end lost 0 bases, and 8 bases lay between the germline ends. The CDR3 has 13 residues.

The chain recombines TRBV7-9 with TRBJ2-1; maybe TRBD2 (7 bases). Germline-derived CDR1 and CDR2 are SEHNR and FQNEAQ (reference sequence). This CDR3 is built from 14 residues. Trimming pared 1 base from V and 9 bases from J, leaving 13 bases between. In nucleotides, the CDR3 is TGTGCCAGCAGCTTAGTAGGGGGGGCTATTGAGCAGTTCTTC. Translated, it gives CASSLVGGAIEQFF.

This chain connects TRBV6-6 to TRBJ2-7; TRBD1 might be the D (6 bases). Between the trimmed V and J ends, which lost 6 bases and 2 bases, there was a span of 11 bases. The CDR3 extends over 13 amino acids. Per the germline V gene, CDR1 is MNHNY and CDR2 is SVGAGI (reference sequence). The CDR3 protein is CASRRQETYEQYF. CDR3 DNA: TGTGCCAGCAGACGACAGGAGACCTACGAGCAGTACTTC.

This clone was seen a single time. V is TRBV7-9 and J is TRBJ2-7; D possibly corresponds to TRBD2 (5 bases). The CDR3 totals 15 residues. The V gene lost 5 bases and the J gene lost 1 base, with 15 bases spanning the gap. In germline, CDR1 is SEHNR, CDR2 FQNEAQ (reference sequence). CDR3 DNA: TGTGCCAGCAGCCGGACGGGGTCCCAGTCCTACGAGCAGTACGTC. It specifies CASSRTGSQSYEQYV.

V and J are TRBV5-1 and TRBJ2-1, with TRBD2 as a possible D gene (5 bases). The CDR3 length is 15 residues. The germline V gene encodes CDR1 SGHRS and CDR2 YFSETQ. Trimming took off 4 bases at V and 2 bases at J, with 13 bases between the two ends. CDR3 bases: TGCGCCAGCAGCCCGACGGGGAGCGCCTACAATGAGCAGTTCTTC. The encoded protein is CASSPTGSAYNEQFF.

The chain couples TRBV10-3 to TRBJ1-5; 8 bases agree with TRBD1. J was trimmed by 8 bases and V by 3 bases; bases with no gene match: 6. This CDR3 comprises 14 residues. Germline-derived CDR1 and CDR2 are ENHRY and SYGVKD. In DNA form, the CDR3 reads TGTGCCATCAGTGATCGGACAGGGAAGGAGCCCCAGCATTTT. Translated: CAISDRTGKEPQHF.